This TCR beta chain appears in the sequencing data of a study of regulatory T cells in long-lasting Graves disease. Study-wide findings and caveats: Favored usage of TRBV28, TRBJ1-2 and TRBJ2-5 was recorded in persistent disease. Persistent patients shared more public clonotypes (approximately 2,700) than newly diagnosed patients (966). Reduced TCR diversity was observed in persistent Graves' patients versus newly diagnosed patients. The study examined only peripheral blood, not thyroid tissue.

CDR3 regions were amplified by Arm-PCR using iRepertoire HTBI primers to build TCR beta libraries. One entry per CDR3 protein, called by TCRdb with MiXCR from the multiplex PCR reads. The table shows 300,000 to 500,000 distinct CDR3 sequences, with 20% to 25% occurring only once. For this clonotype: What it binds is not known.

With 4 bases removed from V and 7 bases from J, the gap between germline ends came to 14 bases. Germline CDR1 and CDR2: DFQATT and SNEGSKA (reference sequence). The CDR3 sequence is 12 residues long. Noted time point: persistent/refractory GD, antithyroid drugs over 5 years with positive TRAb. The TCR library was prepared using RNA isolated from PBMCs. The sequence derives from a female donor with Graves disease. Sequences were derived from peripheral blood mononuclear cells (PBMCs), sampled when the disease was refractory, from a patient treated with antithyroid drugs. The chain uses TRBV20-1 and TRBJ2-7, with D uncertain. The CDR3 is CSAMDPLREQYF. Written as DNA, the CDR3 is TGCAGTGCTATGGACCCCTTGAGGGAGCAGTACTTC.